This TCR beta chain was captured in a study of metastatic and nonmetastatic thyroid tumors. With MiXCR, TCRdb called clones anew from the PCR reads. Among roughly 5,300 clones, approximately 40% were seen once, and the ten largest hold 35%. Before thyroid surgery, none of the patients had received any treatment. The ends were cut back, 5 bases at V and 8 bases at J, with 18 bases in the middle. Germline values: CDR1 SGHTA, CDR2 FQGNSA. The CDR3 runs to 14 residues. This clone was seen a handful of times. This sequence originates from a female donor with papillary thyroid cancer or a benign thyroid nodule (not recorded which). Some clones in this sample may be carry-over from other donors' samples. V usage is TRBV7-2 and J usage is TRBJ1-2, with unresolved D. Material for sequencing was adjacent normal tissue. In DNA form, the CDR3 reads TGTGCCAGCAGCCAGGCTACCGAGAATATAGGCTACACCTTC. This encodes CASSQATENIGYTF.